This T cell receptor beta chain is drawn from a study of blood T cell repertoires in COVID-19. Study-level information: PBMCs, B-cell-depleted T cells, or T cells provided the cDNA or gDNA that made up the material.

Trimming pared 5 bases from V and 1 base from J, leaving 12 bases between. The CDR3 has 15 amino acids. The germline V gene encodes CDR1 SEHNR and CDR2 FQNEAQ (reference sequence). This table comes from immunoSEQ multiplex PCR, and its TCRdb copy is limited to in-frame clones, with some not included. The data contain more than 95,000 clones, about nine tenths of them singletons. This sequence originates from a man in his sixties with acute or convalescent COVID-19. The sample consisted of peripheral blood. The chain couples TRBV7-9 to TRBJ1-5, with a tentative D call TRBD1 (6 bases). DNA for the CDR3: TGTGCCAGCAGCAAAGAGGGGGTGAGCAATCAGCCCCAGCATTTT. Amino acid sequence: CASSKEGVSNQPQHF.